These T cell receptor beta chains were read from a single sample in a study of blood T cell repertoires in COVID-19. Clones were read by immunoSEQ multiplex PCR, and TCRdb kept only the in-frame ones, dropping some. This table has about 130,000 clones, 74% appearing once. The sample comprised peripheral blood. These receptors all come from a man aged 60 to 75 with acute or convalescent COVID-19. CDR3s include the opening cysteine and the closing phenylalanine or tryptophan. A D gene is named only where the DNA matches it firmly. Part of the rows lack a size; the others show once, few, many or a class for expanded clones.

V gene	J gene	clone size	D gene	CDR3 DNA	CDR3 protein
TRBV4-1	TRBJ2-7	-	-	TGCGCCAGCAGCCAACCCCCCAACTACGAGCAGTACTTC	CASSQPPNYEQYF
TRBV4-2	TRBJ2-3	-	-	TGTGCCAGCAGCCAGACTAGCACAGATACGCAGTATTTT	CASSQTSTDTQYF
TRBV7-3	TRBJ1-2	-	-	TGTGCCAGCAGCTTAACGGGCAGGGTGAACTATGGCTACACCTTC	CASSLTGRVNYGYTF
TRBV18	TRBJ2-2	-	-	TGTGCCAGCTCACCAGTTCTAGCGAACGCCGGGGAGCTGTTTTTT	CASSPVLANAGELFF
TRBV5-1	TRBJ2-7	-	TRBD1	TGCGCCAGCAGCCCGAGGCAGGGGGTCATGGAGCAGTACTTC	CASSPRQGVMEQYF
TRBV19	TRBJ2-7	-	-	TGTGCCAGTAGTCCGGGCTACGAGCAGTACTTC	CASSPGYEQYF
TRBV9	TRBJ2-1	-	TRBD2	TGTGCCAGCAGCGTAGCGACTAGCGGGTACGAGCAGTTCTTC	CASSVATSGYEQFF
TRBV19	TRBJ2-7	-	TRBD2	TGTGCCAGCAATAGCGGGAGCTCCTACGAGCAGTACTTC	CASNSGSSYEQYF
TRBV19	TRBJ2-1	-	TRBD2	TGTGCCAGTAGTATTCATTCGGGGGGAGTAATAATCAATGAGCAGTTCTTC	CASSIHSGGVIINEQFF
TRBV18	TRBJ1-1	-	-	TGTGCCAGCTCACCACGAACTACAGGCGTGAACACTGAAGCTTTCTTT	CASSPRTTGVNTEAFF
TRBV24-1	TRBJ1-5	-	TRBD1	TGTGCCACCAGTGATAAACCCGGGACAGGCCACCATAGCAATCAGCCCCAGCATTTT	CATSDKPGTGHHSNQPQHF
TRBV5-1	TRBJ2-1	few	-	TGCGCCAGCAGCTTGGACGGGAATGAACACAATGAGCAGTTCTTC	CASSLDGNEHNEQFF
TRBV7-9	TRBJ2-3	-	TRBD2	TGTGCCAGCAGCCGCGGACTAGCGGGATCCGAAGATACGCAGTATTTT	CASSRGLAGSEDTQYF
TRBV19	TRBJ2-7	few	-	TGTGCCAGTAGCCAATCGGGACACGGTTCCTACGAGCAGTACTTC	CASSQSGHGSYEQYF
TRBV19	TRBJ1-2	-	TRBD1	TGTGCCAGTAGTCCGGGGGACAGGCGATTTAACTATGGCTACACCTTC	CASSPGDRRFNYGYTF
TRBV30	TRBJ1-2	-	TRBD1	TGTGCCTGGAGTATTCGACAGGGCCAACGGGGCTACACCTTC	CAWSIRQGQRGYTF